A selection of T cell receptor beta chains follows, all from one sample in a study of cytomegalovirus exposure and HLA in healthy donors. Repertoires were generated with immunoSEQ multiplex PCR, while TCRdb's copy carries only in-frame clones and drops some. The table has under 200,000 clones, approximately 80% seen once. The sequencing sample was made of PBMCs. The receptors originated from a woman in her forties in good health and CMV-seropositive. Each CDR3 is given without its conserved first and last residue. The D gene is left open where the match is weak.

ASSQEFGGFYSGANVLT,TRBJ2-6,NA,TRBV4-3
ASSVGKYGEETQY,TRBJ2-5,NA,TRBV9
ASRGQVRTEAF,TRBJ1-1,TRBD1,TRBV7-2
ASGDRANSPLH,TRBJ1-6,TRBD1,TRBV19
ASSLIGTSFYEQY,TRBJ2-7,TRBD2,TRBV7-2
ASALGQSYEQY,NA,TRBD1,TRBV27
ASSANRGTNEKLF,TRBJ1-4,TRBD1,TRBV19
ASSLAGYSGNTIY,TRBJ1-3,NA,TRBV5-5
ASSYSDSNTGELF,TRBJ2-2,NA,TRBV6-5
ASTLERNTEAF,TRBJ1-1,NA,TRBV19
ASSLGSGGWDQPQH,TRBJ1-5,TRBD1,TRBV5-8
ASSPGFFQETQY,TRBJ2-5,NA,TRBV7-2
ASSIAGGGYEQY,TRBJ2-7,TRBD1,TRBV19
ASTGTPRLYGYT,TRBJ1-2,NA,TRBV6-1
ASSAGDTIDEQY,TRBJ2-7,NA,TRBV19
ASSRTGGTGELF,TRBJ2-2,TRBD1,TRBV25-1
ASSVGSRGDGETQY,TRBJ2-5,TRBD2,TRBV9